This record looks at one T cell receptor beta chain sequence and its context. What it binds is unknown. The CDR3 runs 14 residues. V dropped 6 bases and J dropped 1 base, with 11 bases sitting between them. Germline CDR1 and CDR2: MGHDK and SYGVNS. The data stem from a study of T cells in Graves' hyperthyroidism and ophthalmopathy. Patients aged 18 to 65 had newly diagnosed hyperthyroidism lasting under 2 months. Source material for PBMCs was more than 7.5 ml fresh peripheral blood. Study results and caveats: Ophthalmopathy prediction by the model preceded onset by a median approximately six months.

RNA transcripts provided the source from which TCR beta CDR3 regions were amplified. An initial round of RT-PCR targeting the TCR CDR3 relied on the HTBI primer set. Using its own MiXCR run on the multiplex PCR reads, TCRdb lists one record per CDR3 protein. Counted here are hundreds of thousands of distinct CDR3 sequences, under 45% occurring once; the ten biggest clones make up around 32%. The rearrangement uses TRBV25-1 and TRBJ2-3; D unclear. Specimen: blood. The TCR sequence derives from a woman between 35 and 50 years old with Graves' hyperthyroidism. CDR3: CASSNGRGTDTQYF. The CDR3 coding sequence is TGTGCCAGCAGCAACGGACGGGGCACAGATACGCAGTATTTT.